The 22 T cell receptor beta chains below come from one sample, sequenced in a study of blood T cells in healthy people across ages. A sample-barcoded 5' primer and a J-beta primer mix were used in a second PCR of about 7 to 12 cycles. TCRdb re-called the 5' RACE reads with MiXCR, one entry per CDR3 protein. The table shows 750,000 to 850,000 distinct CDR3 sequences, with just under 25% occurring only once. The same sample was also studied in work on T cells of mothers and their children.

The specimen sequenced was blood. These receptors came from a boy between 5 and 17 years old in good health.

This clonotype was recorded a few times. J is TRBJ2-1 and V is TRBV6-6; D might be TRBD1 (5 bases). The ends were cut back, 5 bases at V and 0 bases at J, with 14 bases in the middle. Germline V gene data show CDR1 as MNHNY and CDR2 as SVGAGI (reference sequence). The CDR3 contains 16 residues. Written as DNA, the CDR3 is TGTGCCAGCAGTACCTTGGGGCGGAGCTCCTACAATGAGCAGTTCTTC. Amino acid sequence: CASSTLGRSSYNEQFF.

The CDR3 is CASSSQYQALEAFF. The CDR3 nucleotides are TGTGCCAGCAGCTCCCAGTATCAGGCGCTCGAAGCTTTCTTT. This chain connects TRBV7-8 to TRBJ1-1; D is unclear. CDR3 size: 14 residues. Per the germline V gene, CDR1 is SGHVS and CDR2 is FQNEAQ. V lost 4 bases and J 8 bases, leaving 17 bases between the germline ends.

The chain links TRBV5-1 to TRBJ2-3; 7 bases are a match to TRBD1. With 0 bases clipped from V and 0 bases from J, the junction kept 4 bases outside the gene matches. The germline CDR1 and CDR2 sequences are SGHRS and YFSETQ. The CDR3 spans 16 residues. CDR3 in DNA: TGCGCCAGCAGCTTGGCCTTGGACAGGAGCACAGATACGCAGTATTTT. The encoded protein is CASSLALDRSTDTQYF.

This clonotype was seen a few times. This chain uses TRBV7-2 with TRBJ1-1; 8 bases match TRBD1. With 1 base clipped from V and 7 bases from J, the junction kept 5 bases outside the gene matches. The CDR3 length is 14 residues. Germline V gene sequence: CDR1 SGHTA, CDR2 FQGNSA. CDR3 nucleotide sequence: TGTGCCAGCAGCTTAGTGCAGGGGGCGGGTGAAGCTTTCTTT. This codes for CASSLVQGAGEAFF.

The V gene is TRBV27, the J gene TRBJ2-7; TRBD1 might be the D (6 bases). CDR3 size: 16 residues. V lost 0 bases and J 4 bases, leaving 16 bases between the germline ends. Germline-derived CDR1 and CDR2 are MNHEY and SMNVEV (reference sequence). The CDR3 nucleotides are TGTGCCAGCAGTTTATCGAGCAGGGGCCGGGGATACGAGCAGTACTTC. Translation: CASSLSSRGRGYEQYF.

The V and J genes are TRBV7-8 and TRBJ1-4; 8 bases fit TRBD1. This CDR3 contains 15 residues. V was pared by 5 bases and J by 3 bases, with 5 bases of the junction left unmatched. The V gene's germline CDR1 is SGHVS and CDR2 FQNEAQ. Here the CDR3 reads CASSVQGASNEKLFF. CDR3 bases: TGTGCCAGCAGCGTCCAGGGGGCGTCTAATGAAAAACTGTTTTTT.

This clonotype was found a few times. V is TRBV10-3 and J is TRBJ2-7; 7 nucleotides align to TRBD1. Germline V CDR1 and CDR2: ENHRY, SYGVKD. The CDR3 has 14 amino acids. V shed 4 bases and J 4 bases; nucleotides not matched to a gene: 7. In nucleotides, the CDR3 is TGTGCCATCAGTGTAGGGACAGAAAAATACGAGCAGTACTTC. Encoded protein: CAISVGTEKYEQYF.

V usage is TRBV29-1 and J usage is TRBJ1-1; D may be TRBD1 (5 bases). The germline V and J ends were trimmed by 4 bases and 4 bases, with 16 bases remaining between them. Germline V gene sequence: CDR1 SQVTM, CDR2 ANQGSEA. This CDR3 comprises 14 residues. The CDR3 loop reads CSVARLQETTEAFF. The DNA for the CDR3 is TGCAGCGTTGCAAGATTACAGGAGACCACTGAAGCTTTCTTT.

The V call is TRBV15, the J call TRBJ1-2; D is ambiguous. The CDR3 runs to 15 residues. Germline CDR1 and CDR2: LNHNV and YYDKDF (reference sequence). Trimming shortened V by 4 bases and J by 7 bases, and 19 bases separated the two germline ends. CDR3 region: CATSTYEGTVGGYTF. Here the CDR3 DNA reads TGTGCCACCAGCACTTATGAGGGAACCGTTGGTGGCTACACCTTC.

V gene TRBV7-2 combines with J gene TRBJ2-1; a weak D match, TRBD2 (5 bases). The J call is in doubt because the DNA end fits TRBJ2-5 better. The CDR3 has 15 amino acids. Germline V lookup: CDR1 SGHTA, CDR2 FQGNSA. CDR3 coding DNA: TGTGCCAGCAGCAATAGACGGGAAGTCCAAGAGACCCAGTACTTC. As protein: CASSNRREVQETQYF.

V is TRBV18 and J is TRBJ2-1, with D tentatively TRBD2 (6 bases). The length of the CDR3 is 15 residues. CDR1 and CDR2 (germline): KGHSH, LQKENI. V shed 9 bases and J shed 5 bases, with 20 bases lying between them. DNA of the CDR3: TGTGCCAGTTCGTCTCGGAGCGGGCCAAACAATGAGCAGTTCTTC. Its protein product is CASSSRSGPNNEQFF.

V is TRBV5-1 and J is TRBJ2-5; 14 bases fit TRBD2. This CDR3 is 16 amino acids long. Germline CDR1 and CDR2: SGHRS and YFSETQ. V was clipped by 4 bases and J by 7 bases; unmatched bases: 9. The CDR3 sequence is CASSARLAGGPATQYF. The DNA of the CDR3 is TGCGCCAGCAGCGCTCGACTAGCGGGGGGGCCGGCGACCCAGTACTTC.

This chain links TRBV9 with TRBJ2-1; 8 bases are a match to TRBD2. After removal of 2 bases from V and 8 bases from J, the junction contained 12 bases not matched to a gene. CDR1 and CDR2 from the germline V gene are SGDLS and YYNGEE. CDR3 length: 16 residues. The CDR3 DNA follows: TGTGCCAGCAGCGTTACGGGGGGGCAGCGTTACGATGAGCAGTTCTTC. Amino acids: CASSVTGGQRYDEQFF.

This clonotype has a handful of counts. One junction end does not reproduce the germline sequence, and a read error may be involved. This sequence joins TRBV10-3 and TRBJ2-2; the D gene is possibly TRBD2 (5 bases). Germline CDR1 reads ENHRY; CDR2 reads SYGVKD. The CDR3 sequence is 14 residues long. Here the CDR3 reads CAISESANTGELLF. CDR3 in DNA: TGTGCCATCAGTGAATCAGCGAACACCGGGGAGCTGCTTTTT.

Turning to this clonotype: An end of the junction differs from the germline gene, which may be a read error. The chain has TRBV2 and TRBJ1-6; 7 positions match TRBD1. Germline assignment: CDR1 SNHLY and CDR2 FYNNEI. The CDR3 totals 11 residues. CDR3 protein: CASSDAGQSTF. CDR3 nucleotides: TGTGCCAGCAGTGACGCGGGACAGTCCACCTTT.

The CDR3 loop reads CASSFSWAGASSGANVLTF. Here the CDR3 DNA reads TGTGCCAGCAGTTTCTCGTGGGCAGGGGCGAGCTCTGGGGCCAACGTCCTGACTTTC. This chain connects TRBV7-3 to TRBJ2-6, with TRBD1 as a possible D gene (6 bases). The CDR3 is 19 amino acids. Trimming took 6 bases from V and 0 from J, leaving 21 bases between them. Germline V gives CDR1 SGHTA, CDR2 FQGTGA.

This rearrangement joins TRBV4-2 to TRBJ2-7, with D possibly TRBD2 on 6 matching bases. Deletions cut 1 base from V and 2 bases from J, with 18 bases between. This CDR3 spans 17 amino acids. Germline CDR1 LGHNA, CDR2 YNFKEQ. CDR3 DNA: TGTGCCAGCAGCCAAGGGGGACTCCCTGACTATACCTACGAGCAGTACTTC. Translating gives CASSQGGLPDYTYEQYF.

The genes are TRBV28 and TRBJ2-3, with 8 bases that match TRBD2. Germline loops: CDR1 MDHEN, CDR2 SYDVKM. The CDR3 covers 15 residues. J gave up 2 bases and V 6 bases, and 7 bases lay outside the gene matches. The CDR3 region has the DNA TGTGCCAGCAGCCCACTAGCGGAATTCACAGATACGCAGTATTTT. Translating it yields CASSPLAEFTDTQYF.

The V gene is TRBV29-1, the J gene TRBJ2-7; 10 bases agree with TRBD2. V lost 6 bases, J lost 2 bases, and 4 bases stayed unmatched. CDR1 is SQVTM and CDR2 is ANQGSEA in the germline V gene. CDR3 size: 13 residues. In DNA, the CDR3 is TGCAGCGTGTACCTAGCGGGAGCCTACGAGCAGTACTTC. It specifies CSVYLAGAYEQYF.

This clonotype was recorded a few times. The chain's CDR3 is CASTLEVGSSSYNEQFF. CDR3 nucleotides: TGCGCCAGCACCCTGGAGGTGGGCTCGAGCTCCTACAATGAGCAGTTCTTC. This sequence joins TRBV5-1 and TRBJ2-1; a possible D gene is TRBD2 (5 bases). The CDR3 has 17 amino acids. From germline, CDR1 is SGHRS and CDR2 YFSETQ. V gave up 6 bases and J gave up 0 bases, with 19 bases separating them.

In this sample, this clonotype turned up a few times. This chain links TRBV29-1 with TRBJ1-1; tentatively, D is TRBD1 (5 bases). Germline V gives CDR1 SQVTM, CDR2 ANQGSEA. Trimming stripped 7 bases from V and 5 bases from J, with 17 bases between. The CDR3 totals 13 residues. CDR3 sequence (DNA): TGCAGCGCCGGCGTCGGGGGAGAAACTGAAGCTTTCTTT. Encoded protein: CSAGVGGETEAFF.

The V call is TRBV27, the J call TRBJ1-5, with 7 bases identical to TRBD1. The ends lost 6 bases at V and 4 bases at J; junction bases unmatched: 6. CDR1 is MNHEY, CDR2 SMNVEV, per germline (reference sequence). The CDR3 has 14 residues. Here the CDR3 reads CASRATGTNQPQHF. CDR3 DNA: TGTGCCAGCAGAGCGACAGGGACGAATCAGCCCCAGCATTTT.